The sample holds a few counts of the clone carrying this T cell receptor beta chain. The antigen remains unidentified. This CDR3 region has 13 residues. V was cut by 5 bases and J by 5 bases, with 12 bases left in between. The germline V gene encodes CDR1 ENHRY and CDR2 SYGVKD. These data belong to a study of blood T cells in healthy people across ages. Study in general: Template switching retrieved approximately one barcoded beta molecule for each two T cells.

Findings of the study overall: Roughly linearly, TCR beta diversity per million T cells fell as age increased. Naive CD4+ cell counts and diversity both ran higher in long-lived than in aged donors.

Primers used in a second PCR of roughly 6 to 12 cycles were a sample-barcoded 5' primer and a J-beta primer mix. Each cDNA molecule, via a template-switch adaptor with 12 random nucleotides, was tagged. TCRdb used MiXCR to reprocess the 5' RACE reads, holding one entry per CDR3 protein. The profile shows over 700,000 distinct CDR3 sequences, roughly 50% of them singletons. This clonotype originated in an elderly man in good health. Sequencing was done on a sample of blood. The rearrangement uses TRBV10-3 and TRBJ2-5; D is ambiguous. Here the CDR3 reads CAISPQHRETQYF. The DNA of the CDR3 is TGTGCCATCAGTCCCCAACACCGCGAGACCCAGTACTTC.